This is a list of T cell receptor beta chains from one sample in a study of early T cells in non-severe SARS-CoV-2 infection. MiXCR, run by TCRdb on the 5' RACE reads, gives a single entry per CDR3 protein. The profile shows approximately 90,000 distinct CDR3 sequences, more than 9.5% of them singletons. The starting material was whole blood, obtained at baseline. These receptors all stem from an adult who was a healthcare worker with PCR-confirmed SARS-CoV-2 infection or an uninfected control (not recorded which). The CDR3 runs from the conserved cysteine through the conserved F or W. Each record gives: CDR3 protein, V gene, D gene. The D gene is left open where the match is weak.

CDR3: CASSYSARDSTDTQYF
V: TRBV6-2/TRBV6-3
D: NA

CDR3: CSASRSGPGTEAFF
V: TRBV20-1
D: NA

CDR3: CSATRTGGAYGYTF
V: TRBV20-1
D: TRBD1

CDR3: CASSEQGLSQETQYF
V: TRBV6-1
D: NA

CDR3: CASSLDRGRHQPQHF
V: TRBV5-4
D: TRBD1

CDR3: CSVRGADTQYF
V: TRBV29-1
D: NA

CDR3: CASSSPPSETQYF
V: TRBV6-6
D: NA

CDR3: CASSRQGYDTEAFF
V: TRBV3-1
D: TRBD1

CDR3: CASSLGQTQYF
V: TRBV28
D: NA

CDR3: CSAETLYRGDEQYF
V: TRBV20-1
D: TRBD1

CDR3: CASSQDTSGSTQYF
V: TRBV4-1
D: TRBD2

CDR3: CASSPLATYEQYF
V: TRBV7-9
D: NA

CDR3: CASSLSRGSGELFF
V: TRBV7-7
D: NA

CDR3: CSARDSTVETQYF
V: TRBV20-1
D: NA

CDR3: CASSFSGLITEAFF
V: TRBV27
D: NA

CDR3: CASSPAGQGVNEQFF
V: TRBV5-4
D: TRBD1

CDR3: CAWTGTRNTGELFF
V: TRBV30
D: TRBD2

CDR3: CASSLGPYNEQFF
V: TRBV6-2/TRBV6-3
D: NA